A selection of T cell receptor beta chains follows, all from one sample in a study of T cell repertoires in cytomegalovirus infection. One entry per CDR3 protein, called by TCRdb with MiXCR from the reads. The data show around 70,000 distinct CDR3 sequences, 25% to 30% seen once. Their recognized antigens are unknown. Sequenced here: CD8+ T cells from cultured PBMCs, sampled from culture after CMV antigen stimulation. The receptors derive from a human donor in good health (CMV status not recorded). Some clones in this sample may be carry-over from other donors' samples. Each CDR3 is given with its conserved first and last residue. The order of the fields is V gene, clone size, J gene, D gene, CDR3 protein, CDR3 DNA. A D gene is named only where the DNA matches it firmly. Only some rows state a clone size, as once, few, many or a class for expanded clones.

TRBV7-8,many,TRBJ2-1,TRBD2,CASSRALGLAYNEQFF,TGTGCCAGCAGCCGCGCGCTTGGACTAGCCTACAATGAGCAGTTCTTC
TRBV5-1,-,TRBJ2-1,-,CASRIGIGSRDEQFF,TGCGCCAGCAGAATCGGAATAGGGAGTCGGGATGAGCAGTTCTTC
TRBV19,-,TRBJ2-2,-,CASSPWTELTGELFF,TGTGCCAGTAGTCCTTGGACAGAGCTCACCGGGGAGCTGTTTTTT
TRBV4-2,few,TRBJ2-3,-,CASSQERRDTDTQYF,TGTGCCAGCAGCCAAGAAAGGCGGGACACAGATACGCAGTATTTT
TRBV7-6,-,TRBJ2-7,TRBD2,CASSQGQGGLAGDYEQYF,TGTGCCAGCAGCCAGGGACAGGGGGGACTAGCGGGGGACTACGAGCAGTACTTC
TRBV25-1,once,TRBJ1-1,TRBD1,CASSEYPRTGRNTEAFF,TGTGCCAGCAGTGAATACCCGAGGACAGGGAGGAACACTGAAGCTTTCTTT
TRBV12-3/TRBV12-4,once,TRBJ2-3,TRBD2,CASSFGGAGDTQYF,TGTGCCAGCAGTTTCGGGGGGGCCGGAGATACGCAGTATTTT
TRBV7-9,many,TRBJ2-6,-,CASSASEAGANVLTF,TGTGCCAGCAGCGCCTCGGAGGCTGGGGCCAACGTCCTGACTTTC
TRBV12-3/TRBV12-4,-,TRBJ2-7,TRBD2,CASSLRLADEQYF,TGTGCCAGCAGTTTAAGGCTAGCGGACGAGCAGTACTTC
TRBV19,-,TRBJ1-4,-,CASSIDSILTATEEKLFF,TGTGCCAGTAGTATAGATTCAATTTTGACAGCAACCGAGGAAAAACTGTTTTTT
TRBV7-6,-,TRBJ2-7,TRBD2,CASSFGTSGSSYEQYF,TGTGCCAGCAGCTTCGGGACTAGCGGGAGCTCCTACGAGCAGTACTTC
TRBV7-6,-,TRBJ2-7,TRBD1,CASSSGTEYEQYF,TGTGCCAGCAGCTCCGGGACAGAATACGAGCAGTACTTC
TRBV7-6,many,TRBJ2-5,-,CASSQLGTIQETQYF,TGTGCCAGCAGCCAGCTGGGGACAATCCAAGAGACCCAGTACTTC